A single T cell receptor (beta chain) is shown here with its context. The antigen is unknown. Preparation of the TCRbeta library used unique molecular identifiers. TCRdb processed the PCR reads anew with MiXCR; each CDR3 protein has one entry. Among just over 200,000 distinct CDR3 sequences, about 8.2% were seen once, and the ten largest hold about 40%. The sample belongs to a study of T-cell reconstitution after alpha-beta-depleted transplantation in children. The ends lost 3 bases at V and 4 bases at J; junction bases unmatched: 7. Germline loops: CDR1 DFQATT, CDR2 SNEGSKA (reference sequence). CDR3 size: 14 residues. Study-wide points: The high TCRbeta diversity at day 60 in some patients came from surviving recipient T cells and thymic progenitors. At around two months after transplant, the alpha-beta T cells were reportedly derived from several hundred expanded clones that came from non-depleted graft cells.

This sample comprised PBMCs, mostly from graft donor cells, obtained 360 days after TCRalphabeta/CD19-depleted stem cell transplant. This clonotype was sampled from a male patient aged 2-15 years who had a stem cell transplant for acute myeloid leukemia, so the T cells may come from the graft donor. The chain is built from TRBV20-1 and TRBJ1-2; 8 nucleotides line up with TRBD1. The CDR3 spells CSARAGTGLYGYTF. Written as DNA, the CDR3 is TGCAGTGCTAGGGCCGGGACAGGACTCTATGGCTACACCTTC.